The rows below give T cell receptor beta chains drawn from one sample of a study of T-cell reconstitution after alpha-beta-depleted transplantation in children. A single record per CDR3 protein comes from TCRdb applying MiXCR to the PCR reads. The table shows under 850,000 distinct CDR3 sequences, with 10% to 15% occurring only once. This sample comprised PBMCs, obtained before TCRalphabeta/CD19-depleted stem cell transplant. These TCRs come from a girl between 2 and 10 years old with congenital amegakaryocytic thrombocytopenia, due to receive a stem cell transplant. The CDR3 runs from the conserved cysteine through the conserved F or W. The D gene is left open where the match is weak. Clone size is stated in some rows and not others, as once, few, many or a class when expanded.

>NA|TRBJ2-3|TRBD2|TRBV11-2
TGTGCCAGCAGCCCTAGCGGGAGTTTTACAGATACGCAGTATTTT
CASSPSGSFTDTQYF
>NA|TRBJ1-1|NA|TRBV29-1
TGCAGCGTTGTGAGGGGAATGATTTCAACTGAAGCTTTCTTT
CSVVRGMISTEAFF
>few|TRBJ1-2|NA|TRBV14
TGTGCCAGCAGCCAAGATAGGGGGGCCTATGGCTACACCTTC
CASSQDRGAYGYTF
>many|TRBJ1-5|NA|TRBV7-2
TGTGCCAGCAGCTTAGCCCCTCCGGGGCCCCAGCATTTT
CASSLAPPGPQHF
>few|TRBJ2-5|NA|TRBV10-3
TGTGCCATCAGTGAGTCTTGGGGACTCCAAGAGACCCAGTACTTC
CAISESWGLQETQYF
>NA|TRBJ1-1|NA|TRBV20-1
TGCAGTGCCTACCTGAACACTGAAGCTTTCTTT
CSAYLNTEAFF
>NA|TRBJ2-7|TRBD1|TRBV5-1
TGCGCCAGCAATTCGGGACAGGGCATGGTCGAGCAGTACTTC
CASNSGQGMVEQYF
>many|TRBJ2-1|TRBD2|TRBV28
TGTGCCAGCACGGCGGGAGCAGGCTCCTACAATGAGCAGTTCTTC
CASTAGAGSYNEQFF
>many|TRBJ2-7|NA|TRBV5-1
TGCGCCAGCAGCTTGTACCCGAGCTCCTACGAGCAGTACTTC
CASSLYPSSYEQYF
>many|TRBJ2-3|NA|TRBV20-1
TGCAGTGCCCACGACCGGTCCACAGATACGCAGTATTTT
CSAHDRSTDTQYF
>many|TRBJ1-3|NA|TRBV7-9
TGTGCCAGCAGCTTGGACCGAAGCTCTGGAAACACCATATATTTT
CASSLDRSSGNTIYF
>few|TRBJ2-7|NA|TRBV28
TGTGCCAGCAGTTCGGGCCATGCCGTTGGGGCCTACGAGCAGTACTTC
CASSSGHAVGAYEQYF
>NA|TRBJ2-5|NA|TRBV5-1
TGCGCCAGCAGCTTTGTATGGGTCCGGGAGACCCAGTACTTC
CASSFVWVRETQYF
>many|TRBJ2-5|NA|TRBV7-8
TGTGCCAGCAACCCAATGGGGTTAAGGGAGACCCAGTACTTC
CASNPMGLRETQYF
>many|TRBJ2-5|NA|TRBV29-1
TGCAGCGTCGCGGAGGAGACCCAGTACTTC
CSVAEETQYF
>few|TRBJ2-1|NA|TRBV30
TGTGCCTGGAGTGTATACGGGAATGAGCAGTTCTTC
CAWSVYGNEQFF
>NA|TRBJ2-1|NA|TRBV5-1
TGCGCCAGCAGCATAGGGACGGGGATATCCTACAATGAGCAGTTCTTC
CASSIGTGISYNEQFF
>NA|TRBJ2-7|NA|TRBV12-3/TRBV12-4
TGTGCCAGCAACCGACAGGGCCGGGGGGAGCAGTACTTC
CASNRQGRGEQYF
>many|TRBJ2-7|NA|TRBV20-1
TGCAGTGCTTCAGCTCGGTTCTACGAGCAGTACTTC
CSASARFYEQYF
>many|TRBJ2-5|TRBD2|TRBV5-1
TGCGCCAGCGGGACTAGCGGAGACCTTATACAAGAGACCCAGTACTTC
CASGTSGDLIQETQYF
>NA|TRBJ2-1|NA|TRBV24-1
TGTGCCACCAGTGACCAATGGAGCAATGAGCAGTTCTTC
CATSDQWSNEQFF
>few|TRBJ1-5|NA|TRBV7-2
TGTGCCAGCAGCTTAGCGCACGCTCTCGGGCAGCCCCAGCATTTT
CASSLAHALGQPQHF
>few|TRBJ2-5|NA|TRBV5-1
TGCGCCAGCAGCTTGGAGGGGAAACAAGAGACCCAGTACTTC
CASSLEGKQETQYF
>many|TRBJ2-4|NA|TRBV7-6
TGTGCCAGCAGCTTAGACAGAAAAAACATTCAGTACTTC
CASSLDRKNIQYF
>NA|TRBJ1-2|NA|TRBV5-1
TGCGCCAGCAGCTTGGGAGCGGACCGCAACTATGGCTACACCTTC
CASSLGADRNYGYTF
>few|TRBJ2-1|TRBD2|TRBV20-1
TGCTGTGCTAGGGACCCTATTAGTAGCGGGAGTACGTATGAGCAGTTCTTC
CCARDPISSGSTYEQFF
>few|TRBJ2-2|NA|TRBV12-3/TRBV12-4
TGTGCCAGCAGCTCTAGCGGTGGGGCAGGGGCAGTCACCGGGGAGCTGTTTTTT
CASSSSGGAGAVTGELFF
>NA|TRBJ2-1|TRBD2|TRBV12-3/TRBV12-4
TGTGCCAGCAGTCCGGCTAGCGGGAGGGTCGATGAGCAGTTCTTC
CASSPASGRVDEQFF
>NA|TRBJ2-1|NA|TRBV5-1
TGCGCCAGCAGCTTGCCCCCGACTTGCGCCACGGAGGGTGAGCAGTTCTTC
CASSLPPTCATEGEQFF
>NA|TRBJ2-7|NA|TRBV21-1
TGTGCCAGCAGCAACCCGGGACCTCAGGGCTACGAGCAGTACTTC
CASSNPGPQGYEQYF
>many|TRBJ2-1|NA|TRBV12-5
TGTGCTAGTGGTTTGTTCCCGTCGCTAGCGCAAGACATTGAGCAGTTCTTC
CASGLFPSLAQDIEQFF
>NA|TRBJ2-1|NA|TRBV7-6
TGTGCCAGCAGCTTAATTAGGAGCTCCTACAATGAGCAGTTCTTC
CASSLIRSSYNEQFF
>many|TRBJ2-1|TRBD2|TRBV20-1
TGCAGTGCTAGCGCTAGCGGGAACTACAATGAGCAGTTCTTC
CSASASGNYNEQFF
>NA|TRBJ2-1|NA|TRBV3-1
TGTGCCAGCAGCTTAGTCCAGGGCTTGGGCTACAATGAGCAGTTCTTC
CASSLVQGLGYNEQFF
>NA|TRBJ2-3|NA|TRBV7-9
TGTGCCAGCAGCTCCGACCCCCAGGGCCCAGATACGCAGTATTTT
CASSSDPQGPDTQYF
>NA|TRBJ1-2|TRBD1|TRBV6-5
TGTGCCAGCAGTTACTCGGTTGAGGGGGCGGATTGGGTCTATGGCTACACCTTC
CASSYSVEGADWVYGYTF
>many|TRBJ2-2|TRBD2|TRBV5-1
TGCGCCAGCAGCTCACAGCTAACGGGACTAGCACAAACCGGGGAGCTGTTTTTT
CASSSQLTGLAQTGELFF